This T cell receptor (beta chain) comes out of a study of shared clonotypes between healthy human individuals. Study summary: CD4 naive cells filled three plates per donor, CD4 memory three, CD8 naive two and CD8 memory one.

This table comes from immunoSEQ multiplex PCR, and its TCRdb copy is limited to in-frame clones, with some not included. The sample records approximately 2,300,000 clones, just under 95% being singletons. From germline, CDR1 is SGHTA and CDR2 FQGTGA. The CDR3 has 14 residues. V lost 2 bases, J lost 4 bases, and 9 bases lay in between. Sequenced sample: naive CD4+ T cells from PBMCs. As to subset: CD45RA+ positively selected. This TCR derives from a man between 18 and 29 years old in good health. Some clones in this sample may be carry-over from other donors' samples. This chain links TRBV7-3 with TRBJ2-1, with D uncertain. CDR3 residues: CASSLGHLYNEQFF. The CDR3 DNA reads TGTGCCAGCAGCTTAGGGCACCTTTACAATGAGCAGTTCTTC.